This T cell receptor beta chain was sequenced for a study of T cell responses to AZD1222 COVID-19 vaccine. V shed 3 bases and J 6 bases; nucleotides not matched to a gene: 7. The CDR3 length is 15 residues. Per the germline V gene, CDR1 is KGHSH and CDR2 is LQKENI. TCRdb's table, derived via immunoSEQ multiplex PCR, lists solely in-frame clones and lacks some. The repertoire consists of around 100,000 clones, with 87% occurring once and the leading ten covering about 2.9%. General study results and limits: Unmutated variant regions are reportedly targeted by nearly half of spike-specific TCRs. The donors showed a predominance of white British ancestry and of females, with possible underestimation of clonal diversity. Seropositive at baseline were only a handful of AZD1222 recipients.

In regard to this clone: Its antigen is unidentified.

The sequence came from an adult in good health. The material sequenced was peripheral blood, taken on day 0 of AZD1222 vaccination. V usage is TRBV18 and J usage is TRBJ2-7, with 11 bases identical to TRBD1. The CDR3 loop is CASSPLDRGHGEQYF. The DNA for the CDR3 is TGTGCCAGCTCACCCTTGGACAGGGGGCACGGCGAGCAGTACTTC.